These 10 T cell receptor beta chains were all obtained from the same sample, sequenced in a study of blood T cell repertoires in COVID-19. The assay was immunoSEQ multiplex PCR, and TCRdb's table has in-frame clones only and misses some. The data show tens of thousands of clones, 90% seen once. The sample was peripheral blood. The receptors here all came from a man aged 35-49 years with acute or convalescent COVID-19.

This clone was observed once. The J gene is TRBJ1-6, the V gene TRBV30, with TRBD1 identical over 7 bases. V lost 3 bases, J lost 10 bases, and 9 bases stayed unmatched. Germline V lookup: CDR1 GTSNPN, CDR2 SVGIG (reference sequence). The CDR3 totals 14 residues. The CDR3 here is CAWRGDSLGSPLHF. Here the CDR3 DNA reads TGTGCCTGGAGGGGGGACAGTCTAGGATCACCCCTCCACTTT.

The chain is built from TRBV9 and TRBJ1-3; D remains ambiguous. The CDR3 runs to 12 residues. Per the germline V gene, CDR1 is SGDLS and CDR2 is YYNGEE. Trimming cost V 6 bases and J 4 bases, with 8 bases left between them. The chain's CDR3 is CASNSQGNTIYF. The CDR3 nucleotides are TGTGCCAGCAATTCCCAAGGAAACACCATATATTTT.

V gene TRBV7-3 combines with J gene TRBJ1-1; D possibly corresponds to TRBD1 (5 bases). The germline V gene has CDR1 SGHTA and CDR2 FQGTGA. The V end was cut by 5 bases, the J end by 1 base, with 20 bases between. The CDR3 spans 17 residues. The CDR3 reads CASSPDRGTGGNTEAFF. The CDR3 region has the DNA TGTGCCAGCAGCCCCGACAGAGGAACAGGTGGGAACACTGAAGCTTTCTTT.

The rearrangement links TRBV18 to TRBJ2-3; tentatively, D is TRBD1 (6 bases). V lost 1 base and J lost 2, with 10 bases in between. The CDR3 spans 15 residues. Germline CDR1 is KGHSH and CDR2 is LQKENI. As DNA, the CDR3 is TGTGCCAGCTCACCACAACAGGGATCCACAGATACGCAGTATTTT. Translation: CASSPQQGSTDTQYF.

J is TRBJ2-1 and V is TRBV19; 10 bases are a match to TRBD2. Germline CDR1 and CDR2: LNHDA and SQIVND (reference sequence). The CDR3 loop spans 16 amino acids. J lost 1 base, V lost 4 bases, and 4 bases had no gene match. CDR3 protein: CASSTSGRVSYNEQFF. CDR3 DNA sequence: TGTGCCAGTAGTACTAGCGGGAGAGTGTCCTACAATGAGCAGTTCTTC. Based on the CDR3 plus reference TRBV19 and TRBJ2-1, the full variable domain is DGGITQSPKYLFRKEGQNVTLSCEQNLNHDAMYWYRQDPGQGLRLIYYSQIVNDFQKGDIAEGYSVSREKKESFPLTVTSAQKNPTAFYLCASSTSGRVSYNEQFFGPGTRLTVL.

This chain connects TRBV11-2 to TRBJ1-4, with 9 bases fitting TRBD1. The V segment lost 1 base and the J segment 8 bases; nucleotides outside the gene matches: 2. The CDR3 loop spans 14 amino acids. Per germline, CDR1 SGHAT and CDR2 FQNNGV. Here the CDR3 DNA reads TGTGCCAGCAGCTTAGGGACAGGGGTAGAAAAACTGTTTTTT. Protein sequence: CASSLGTGVEKLFF.

The rearrangement uses TRBV3-1 (or the pseudogene TRBV3-2) and TRBJ1-3, with no clear D. The CDR3 is 13 amino acids. Germline CDR1 and CDR2: LGHDT and YNNKEL (reference sequence). V lost 0 bases and J 10 bases, leaving 10 bases between the germline ends. As DNA, the CDR3 is TGTGCCAGCAGCCAAGAGAGGGCTGGGACCATATATTTT. This sequence encodes CASSQERAGTIYF.

This chain links TRBV5-1 with TRBJ2-7, with D possibly TRBD2 on 6 matching bases. Germline V gene data show CDR1 as SGHRS and CDR2 as YFSETQ. This CDR3 comprises 13 residues. V lost 5 bases and J 5 bases, leaving 14 bases between the germline ends. CDR3 DNA sequence: TGCGCCAGCAGGCGGGATAGTCTCGACGAGCAGTACTTC. The encoded protein is CASRRDSLDEQYF.

The chain joins TRBV2 to TRBJ1-1; TRBD1 agrees at 7 bases. CDR3 length equals 14 residues. The germline V gene has CDR1 SNHLY and CDR2 FYNNEI. V was pared by 7 bases and J by 6 bases, with 11 bases of the junction left unmatched. This CDR3 reads CASNRGGRPSEAFF. Written as DNA, the CDR3 is TGTGCCAGCAACCGAGGGGGCCGTCCGTCTGAAGCTTTCTTT.

The chain recombines TRBV2 with TRBJ1-2, with D maybe TRBD1 (5 bases). Looked up from germline, CDR1 is SNHLY and CDR2 is FYNNEI. V lost 6 bases and J 4 bases, leaving 12 bases between the germline ends. This CDR3 contains 13 residues. CDR3 amino acids: CASRGRDSYGYTF. CDR3 DNA sequence: TGTGCCAGCAGGGGCCGAGACAGCTATGGCTACACCTTC.